The 28 T cell receptor beta chains given below trace back to one sample, sequenced in a study of T cell changes during pregnancy in multiple sclerosis. Produced via immunoSEQ multiplex PCR; TCRdb's table is partial and in-frame only. The sample lists 45,000 to 50,000 clones; approximately 94% were seen once. The starting material was CD8+ T cells from peripheral blood mononuclear cells, obtained in the first trimester of pregnancy. The source of these receptors is a female donor with multiple sclerosis, enrolled in a pregnancy study.

V usage is TRBV2 and J usage is TRBJ2-6; 8 nucleotides match TRBD1. Germline V gene data show CDR1 as SNHLY and CDR2 as FYNNEI. The V segment lost 6 bases and the J segment 3 bases; nucleotides outside the gene matches: 10. The CDR3 is made up of 17 amino acids. CDR3 in DNA: TGTGCCAGCAGGGCAGGGGGCCTTAATGGTGGGGCCAACGTCCTGACTTTC. Its translation is CASRAGGLNGGANVLTF.

The rearrangement joins TRBV29-1 to TRBJ2-1; D is possibly TRBD2 (6 bases). Germline V gives CDR1 SQVTM, CDR2 ANQGSEA. The germline V and J ends were trimmed by 6 bases and 8 bases, with 29 bases remaining between them. CDR3 length: 17 residues. DNA for the CDR3: TGCAGCGTCTCACGGGCGGCGGGACCTACTATGGGCGATGAGCAGTTCTTC. Protein product: CSVSRAAGPTMGDEQFF.

This clone occurred a few times. This chain's CDR3 is CASSPGTSGPEAFF. Written as DNA, the CDR3 is TGCGCCAGCAGCCCGGGGACATCGGGCCCTGAAGCTTTCTTT. The rearrangement uses TRBV5-1 and TRBJ1-1, with D perhaps matching TRBD1 (6 bases). The CDR3 is made up of 14 amino acids. Trimming left V 4 bases short and J 6 bases short, with 16 bases between. CDR1 SGHRS and CDR2 YFSETQ come from the germline V gene.

This rearrangement joins TRBV9 to TRBJ2-2; the match to TRBD2 covers 10 bases. This CDR3 has 17 residues. After removal of 3 bases from V and 2 bases from J, the junction contained 7 bases not matched to a gene. Germline assignment: CDR1 SGDLS and CDR2 YYNGEE. The CDR3 DNA reads as TGTGCCAGCAGCGAGCTAGCGGGGGCAATCAACACCGGGGAGCTGTTTTTT. As protein: CASSELAGAINTGELFF.

The V call is TRBV19, the J call TRBJ1-5; tentatively, D is TRBD1 (5 bases). In germline, CDR1 is LNHDA, CDR2 SQIVND (reference sequence). The CDR3 totals 16 residues. V was pared by 7 bases and J by 0 bases, with 16 bases between. The CDR3 spells CASNFPGDYSNQPQHF. In DNA form, the CDR3 reads TGTGCCAGTAACTTCCCGGGGGATTATAGCAATCAGCCCCAGCATTTT. The whole variable domain, filled in from reference TRBV19 and TRBJ1-5, reads DGGITQSPKYLFRKEGQNVTLSCEQNLNHDAMYWYRQDPGQGLRLIYYSQIVNDFQKGDIAEGYSVSREKKESFPLTVTSAQKNPTAFYLCASNFPGDYSNQPQHFGDGTRLSIL.

This rearrangement joins TRBV28 to TRBJ2-3; tentative D call: TRBD1 (6 bases). V was clipped by 7 bases and J by 3 bases, with 17 bases between them. Germline-derived CDR1 and CDR2 are MDHEN and SYDVKM. The CDR3 sequence is 15 residues long. CDR3 sequence: CASIPGARGTDTQYF. CDR3 DNA sequence: TGTGCCAGCATTCCAGGCGCCAGGGGAACAGATACGCAGTATTTT.

V gene TRBV4-3 combines with J gene TRBJ1-1; D not certain. The CDR3 totals 14 residues. V gave up 2 bases and J gave up 4 bases, with 11 bases separating them. Germline assignment: CDR1 LGHNA and CDR2 YSLEER. CDR3 in amino acids: CASSQYNTFTEAFF. CDR3 DNA: TGCGCCAGCAGCCAATACAACACGTTCACTGAAGCTTTCTTT.

This chain uses TRBV27 with TRBJ2-7, with 7 bases that match TRBD2. V was clipped by 2 bases and J by 1 base; unmatched bases: 8. Germline CDR1 and CDR2: MNHEY and SMNVEV (reference sequence). This CDR3 is 16 amino acids long. In DNA, the CDR3 is TGTGCCAGCAGTTTAGGGCTAGCGGCGGCGTCCTACGAGCAGTACTTC. Its protein is CASSLGLAAASYEQYF.

V is TRBV4-1 and J is TRBJ1-2; D is perhaps TRBD1 (5 bases). The V gene's germline CDR1 is MGHRA and CDR2 YSYEKL. CDR3 length: 12 amino acids. The V and J ends lost 6 bases and 12 bases respectively, with 17 bases between them. CDR3 protein: CASRGAEIENTF. In DNA, the CDR3 is TGCGCCAGCAGAGGGGCGGAAATTGAGAACACCTTC.

The chain has TRBV28 and TRBJ2-7, with D perhaps matching TRBD1 (5 bases). CDR1 is MDHEN, CDR2 SYDVKM, per germline. This CDR3 is 13 amino acids long. The V end lost 1 base, the J end lost 6 bases, and 10 bases lay between the germline ends. In DNA form, the CDR3 reads TGTGCCAGCAGTTTATCCAGGGTAGGCGAGCAGTACTTC. Encoded protein: CASSLSRVGEQYF.

The count of this clone is one. This sequence joins TRBV7-8 and TRBJ2-7, with 8 bases fitting TRBD1. The V gene end was trimmed by 2 bases and the J gene end by 2 bases; junction bases not matched to a gene: 8. Germline V CDR1 and CDR2: SGHVS, FQNEAQ. This CDR3 is 16 amino acids long. In DNA, the CDR3 is TGTGCCAGCAGCTTAATCTCGTCAGGGGGCGCCTACGAGCAGTACTTC. Its translation: CASSLISSGGAYEQYF.

The chain recombines TRBV19 with TRBJ1-4; the D gene is possibly TRBD1 (5 bases). CDR1 is LNHDA and CDR2 is SQIVND in the germline V gene (reference sequence). V was pared by 2 bases and J by 7 bases, with 14 bases between. This CDR3 region has 15 residues. CDR3 bases: TGTGCCAGTAGTATATGGATCCAGGGAGGTGAAAAACTGTTTTTT. Translated: CASSIWIQGGEKLFF.

V and J are TRBV25-1 and TRBJ2-7; 9 positions match TRBD1. The CDR3 length is 15 residues. From germline, CDR1 is MGHDK and CDR2 SYGVNS. V lost 4 bases and J lost 3; bases outside the gene matches: 7. The CDR3 is CASSAPGQGLYEQYF. In nucleotides, the CDR3 is TGTGCCAGCAGTGCTCCGGGACAGGGCCTCTACGAGCAGTACTTC.

V and J are TRBV27 and TRBJ2-3, with TRBD1 matching 8 bases. Germline V gene lookup returns CDR1 MNHEY and CDR2 SMNVEV (reference sequence). The CDR3 sequence is 17 residues long. J was trimmed by 4 bases and V by 0 bases; bases with no gene match: 9. The chain's CDR3 is CASSLSRTGWIADTQYF. CDR3 nucleotides: TGTGCCAGCAGTTTATCGCGGACAGGGTGGATCGCAGATACGCAGTATTTT.

The chain recombines TRBV4-1 with TRBJ2-1; no clear D gene. Germline CDR1 and CDR2: MGHRA and YSYEKL. This CDR3 contains 11 residues. The V end lost 0 bases, the J end lost 8 bases, and 2 bases lay between the germline ends. The CDR3 nucleotides are TGCGCCAGCAGCCAAGACGATGAGCAGTTCTTC. Translated: CASSQDDEQFF.

The V gene is TRBV27, the J gene TRBJ2-7; 8 nucleotides match TRBD1. There are 15 residues in the CDR3. Germline CDR1 reads MNHEY; CDR2 reads SMNVEV (reference sequence). After removal of 4 bases from V and 0 bases from J, the junction contained 5 bases not matched to a gene. The CDR3 nucleotides read TGTGCCAGCAGTTCTTTACAGGGGGACTCCTACGAGCAGTACTTC. Encoded protein: CASSSLQGDSYEQYF.

A single count supports this clone. The chain is built from TRBV6-1 and TRBJ1-5, with D possibly matching TRBD1 (5 bases). The V gene lost 6 bases and the J gene lost 6 bases, with 15 bases spanning the gap. This CDR3 is 14 amino acids long. Germline CDR1 is MNHNS and CDR2 is SASEGT. In DNA, the CDR3 is TGTGCCAGCAGCCCCCCAGGGTCTGTTCAGCCCCAGCATTTT. This sequence encodes CASSPPGSVQPQHF.

This chain joins TRBV15 and TRBJ2-2; 9 nucleotides agree with TRBD1. V lost 1 base to trimming and J lost 5 bases; unmatched junction nucleotides: 5. The CDR3 contains 16 residues. Germline values: CDR1 LNHNV, CDR2 YYDKDF (reference sequence). For the CDR3, the DNA is TGTGCCACCAGCAGAGTGGGACAGGGAAGGACCGGGGAGCTGTTTTTT. It translates to CATSRVGQGRTGELFF.

The genes are TRBV5-1 and TRBJ2-5; TRBD2 matches at 11 bases. The germline V gene encodes CDR1 SGHRS and CDR2 YFSETQ. Trimming at V came to 4 bases and at J to 1 base, leaving 6 bases not matched to a gene. This CDR3 has 16 residues. The CDR3 sequence is CASSDGTSGIQETQYF. The CDR3, as DNA: TGCGCCAGCAGCGACGGGACTAGCGGTATCCAAGAGACCCAGTACTTC.

CDR3 region: CASSSLSAEAFF. The CDR3 DNA follows: TGTGCCAGCAGCAGTCTCAGCGCTGAAGCTTTCTTT. This sequence joins TRBV7-9 and TRBJ1-1; D is uncertain. V was trimmed by 5 bases and J by 6 bases, leaving 10 bases between them. The CDR3 consists of 12 residues. Germline V CDR1 and CDR2: SEHNR, FQNEAQ (reference sequence). Full variable domain (outside the CDR3, taken from reference TRBV7-9 and TRBJ1-1): DTGVSQNPRHKITKRGQNVTFRCDPISEHNRLYWYRQTLGQGPEFLTYFQNEAQLEKSRLLSDRFSAERPKGSFSTLEIQRTEQGDSAMYLCASSSLSAEAFFGQGTRLTVV.

The table lists this clone with a count of one. The chain couples TRBV7-3 to TRBJ2-1, with 10 positions matching TRBD2. CDR1 is SGHTA and CDR2 is FQGTGA in the germline V gene. With 6 bases clipped from V and 5 bases from J, the junction kept 7 bases outside the gene matches. The CDR3 spans 15 residues. The DNA for the CDR3 is TGTGCCAGCAGACCTAGCGGGAGTGGGAACAATGAGCAGTTCTTC. Translated: CASRPSGSGNNEQFF.

The chain links TRBV4-1 to TRBJ2-5; TRBD1 might be the D (5 bases). Trimming stripped 3 bases from V and 5 bases from J, with 22 bases between. In germline, CDR1 is MGHRA, CDR2 YSYEKL. The CDR3 totals 17 residues. This CDR3 is CASSQSDAPGHRETQYF. The CDR3 coding sequence is TGCGCCAGCAGCCAGTCGGACGCCCCCGGACATCGGGAGACCCAGTACTTC.

This chain connects TRBV27 to TRBJ1-1; TRBD1 agrees at 9 bases. CDR1 is MNHEY and CDR2 is SMNVEV in the germline V gene (reference sequence). The length of the CDR3 is 15 residues. With V trimmed by 7 bases and J by 0 bases, 6 bases remained unmatched. This CDR3 is CASTQGDRVNTEAFF. In DNA, the CDR3 is TGTGCCAGCACTCAGGGGGACAGGGTGAACACTGAAGCTTTCTTT.

The chain combines TRBV27 with TRBJ2-7, with no clear D. This CDR3 is built from 12 residues. Deletions cut 4 bases from V and 3 bases from J, with 7 bases between. The V gene's germline CDR1 is MNHEY and CDR2 SMNVEV (reference sequence). CDR3 bases: TGTGCCAGCAGTTCGCCCGGCTACGAGCAGTACTTC. It is translated as CASSSPGYEQYF.

The CDR3 reads CASSVGRTYEQYF. The CDR3 coding sequence is TGCGCCAGCAGTGTTGGCAGAACCTACGAGCAGTACTTC. The V and J genes are TRBV10-2 and TRBJ2-7, with D unclear. This CDR3 has 13 residues. The germline V gene encodes CDR1 WSHSY and CDR2 SAAADI. V lost 4 bases and J 2 bases, leaving 9 bases between the germline ends.

V usage is TRBV28 and J usage is TRBJ2-3; D perhaps matches TRBD1 (6 bases). Germline assignment: CDR1 MDHEN and CDR2 SYDVKM. The length of the CDR3 is 15 residues. V shed 2 bases and J shed 4 bases, with 13 bases lying between them. DNA of the CDR3: TGTGCCAGCAGTTTAATAGGGGGTTTCCCAGATACGCAGTATTTT. This translates into CASSLIGGFPDTQYF.

The V and J genes are TRBV10-2 and TRBJ1-2, with a tentative D call TRBD1 (6 bases). This CDR3 is 14 amino acids long. Germline-derived CDR1 and CDR2 are WSHSY and SAAADI. V shed 0 bases and J shed 8 bases, with 13 bases lying between them. The CDR3: CASSESLGAEGYTF. The CDR3 DNA sequence: TGCGCCAGCAGTGAGTCGCTGGGGGCTGAAGGCTACACCTTC.

This clone has only a few counts. The J gene is TRBJ2-7, the V gene TRBV27, with D unclear. CDR1 and CDR2 (germline): MNHEY, SMNVEV (reference sequence). The CDR3 contains 13 residues. Trimming pared 3 bases from V and 2 bases from J, leaving 8 bases between. The CDR3 bases are TGTGCCAGCAGTTTGGGCACCACCTACGAGCAGTACTTC. It specifies CASSLGTTYEQYF.